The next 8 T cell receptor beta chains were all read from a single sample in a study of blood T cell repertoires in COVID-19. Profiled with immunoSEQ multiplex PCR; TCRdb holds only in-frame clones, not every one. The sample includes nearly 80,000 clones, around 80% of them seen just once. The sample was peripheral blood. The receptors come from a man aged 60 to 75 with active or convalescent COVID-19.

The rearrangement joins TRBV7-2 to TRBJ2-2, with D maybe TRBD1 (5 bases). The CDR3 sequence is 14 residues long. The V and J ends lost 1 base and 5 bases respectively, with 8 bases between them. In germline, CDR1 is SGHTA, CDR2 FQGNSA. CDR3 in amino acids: CASSLEAGTGELFF. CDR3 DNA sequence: TGTGCCAGCAGCTTAGAGGCAGGGACCGGGGAGCTGTTTTTT.

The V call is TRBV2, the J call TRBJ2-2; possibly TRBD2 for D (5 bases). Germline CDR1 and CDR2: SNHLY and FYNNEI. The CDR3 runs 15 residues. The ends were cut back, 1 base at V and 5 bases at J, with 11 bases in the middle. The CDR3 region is CASSEEHSGTGELFF. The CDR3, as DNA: TGTGCCAGCAGTGAAGAGCACTCGGGGACCGGGGAGCTGTTTTTT. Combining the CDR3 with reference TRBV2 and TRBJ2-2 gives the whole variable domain EPEVTQTPSHQVTQMGQEVILRCVPISNHLYFYWYRQILGQKVEFLVSFYNNEISEKSEIFDDQFSVERPDGSNFTLKIRSTKLEDSAMYFCASSEEHSGTGELFFGEGSRLTVL.

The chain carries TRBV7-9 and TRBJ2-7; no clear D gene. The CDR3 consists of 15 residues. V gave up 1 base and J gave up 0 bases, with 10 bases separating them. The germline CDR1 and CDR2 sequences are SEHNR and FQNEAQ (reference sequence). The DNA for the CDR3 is TGTGCCAGCAGCTTAGATTCCAGAAGCTCCTACGAGCAGTACTTC. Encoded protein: CASSLDSRSSYEQYF.

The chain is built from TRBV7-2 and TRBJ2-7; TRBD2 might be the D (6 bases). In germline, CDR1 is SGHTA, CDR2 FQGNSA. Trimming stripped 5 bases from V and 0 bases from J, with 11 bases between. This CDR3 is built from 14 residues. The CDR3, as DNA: TGTGCCAGCAGCCTTACTAGCTACTCCTACGAGCAGTACTTC. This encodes CASSLTSYSYEQYF. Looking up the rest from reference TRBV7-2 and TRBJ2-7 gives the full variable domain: GAGVSQSPSNKVTEKGKDVELRCDPISGHTALYWYRQSLGQGLEFLIYFQGNSAPDKSGLPSDRFSAERTGGSVSTLTIQRTQQEDSAVYLCASSLTSYSYEQYFGPGTRLTVT.

CDR3: CSGGRTGGTGELFF. The CDR3 coding sequence is TGCAGCGGCGGGAGGACAGGGGGGACCGGGGAGCTGTTTTTT. The chain couples TRBV29-1 to TRBJ2-2; 10 bases map to TRBD1. Germline CDR1 SQVTM, CDR2 ANQGSEA. There are 14 residues in the CDR3. J gave up 5 bases and V 7 bases, and 7 bases lay outside the gene matches.

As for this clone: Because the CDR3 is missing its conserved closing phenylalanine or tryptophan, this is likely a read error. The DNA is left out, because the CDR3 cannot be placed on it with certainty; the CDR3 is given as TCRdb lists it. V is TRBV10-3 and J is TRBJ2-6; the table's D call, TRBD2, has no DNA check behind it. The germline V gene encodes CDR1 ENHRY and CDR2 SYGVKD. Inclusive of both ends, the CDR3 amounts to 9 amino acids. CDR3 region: CAIPGLAGA.

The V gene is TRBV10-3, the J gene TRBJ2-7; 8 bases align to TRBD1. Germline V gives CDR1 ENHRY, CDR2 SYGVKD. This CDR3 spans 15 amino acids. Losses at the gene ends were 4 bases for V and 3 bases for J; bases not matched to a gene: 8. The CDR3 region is CAISGTGTSDYEQYF. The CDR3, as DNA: TGTGCCATCAGTGGGACAGGGACTTCCGACTACGAGCAGTACTTC.

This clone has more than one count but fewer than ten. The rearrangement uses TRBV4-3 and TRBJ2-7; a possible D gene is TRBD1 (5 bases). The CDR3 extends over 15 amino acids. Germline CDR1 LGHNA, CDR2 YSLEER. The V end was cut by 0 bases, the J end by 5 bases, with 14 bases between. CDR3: CASSQDGVRQNEQYF. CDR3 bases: TGCGCCAGCAGCCAAGATGGGGTCAGACAGAACGAGCAGTACTTC.